The clone carrying this T cell receptor beta chain has only one observation. Germline-derived CDR1 and CDR2 are MGHRA and YSYEKL. The CDR3 extends over 18 amino acids. V lost 1 base, J lost 4 bases, and 11 bases stayed unmatched. The record originates from a study of blood T cell repertoires in COVID-19. On the study more broadly: Whether acute or convalescent, the COVID-19 samples came from the United States, Italy and Spain. T cells, B-cell-depleted T cells, or PBMCs supplied cDNA or gDNA.

Authors' processing steps: Reference gene primer amplification yielded estimated nucleated cell counts. Some clones are missing from TCRdb's copy, which holds only in-frame ones; the method was immunoSEQ multiplex PCR. The V and J calls and clone size are taken from that table; D and trimming were inferred from the DNA. This table has over 350,000 clones, approximately 90% appearing once. The sequencing sample was made of peripheral blood. This TCR came from a young woman with active or convalescent COVID-19. This chain links TRBV4-1 with TRBJ2-2; 8 positions match TRBD2. The CDR3 spells CASSQVGTGGPSTGELFF. CDR3 sequence (DNA): TGCGCCAGCAGCCAAGTAGGAACGGGAGGGCCGAGCACCGGGGAGCTGTTTTTT.